This T cell receptor (beta chain) was documented in a study of blood T cell repertoires in COVID-19. Study-level background: Samples representing acute and convalescent COVID-19 were sourced from the United States, Italy and Spain. From T cells, B-cell-depleted T cells, or PBMCs came the material, which was cDNA or gDNA.

Germline assignment: CDR1 SGHNT and CDR2 YYREEE (reference sequence). CDR3 length: 15 residues. V shed 4 bases and J shed 1 base, with 14 bases lying between them. Patients of the Seattle cohort, enrolled during active infection, were followed longitudinally. In the authors' workflow: Reference gene primers were amplified, and this amplification served to estimate nucleated cell counts. Libraries were prepared by immunoSEQ multiplex PCR; TCRdb keeps only in-frame clonotypes and omits some of them. The D gene and trimming were derived from the DNA, and the V and J assignments and clone size from that table. In the table there are roughly 300,000 clones, 65% to 85% of which are singletons.

The clonotype originates from a human donor with COVID-19, enrolled during active disease. The donor label of this sample is uncertain. The chain links TRBV5-4 to TRBJ2-5; a weak D match, TRBD2 (5 bases). Specimen: peripheral blood. The CDR3 DNA reads as TGTGCCAGCAGCGCCGGGGTAAACAGCCAAGAGACCCAGTACTTC. Translated: CASSAGVNSQETQYF. The full variable domain, completed using reference TRBV5-4 and TRBJ2-5, is ETGVTQSPTHLIKTRGQQVTLRCSSQSGHNTVSWYQQALGQGPQFIFQYYREEENGRGNFPPRFSGLQFPNYSSELNVNALELDDSALYLCASSAGVNSQETQYFGPGTRLLVL.